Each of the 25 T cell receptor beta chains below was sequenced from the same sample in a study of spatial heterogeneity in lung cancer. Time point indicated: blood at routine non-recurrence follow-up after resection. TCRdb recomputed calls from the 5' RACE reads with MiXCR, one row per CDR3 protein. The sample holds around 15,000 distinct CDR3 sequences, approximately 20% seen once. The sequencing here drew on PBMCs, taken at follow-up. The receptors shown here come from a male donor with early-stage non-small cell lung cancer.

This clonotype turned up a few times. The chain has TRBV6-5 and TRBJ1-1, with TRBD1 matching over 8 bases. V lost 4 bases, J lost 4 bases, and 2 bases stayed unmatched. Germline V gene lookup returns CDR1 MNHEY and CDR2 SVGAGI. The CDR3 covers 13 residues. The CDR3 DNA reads TGTGCCAGCAGTTCTACAGGGGGCACTGAAGCTTTCTTT. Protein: CASSSTGGTEAFF.

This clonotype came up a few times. The CDR3 reads CSVLPGGVDTEAFF. CDR3 DNA: TGCAGCGTGCTTCCTGGCGGGGTCGACACTGAAGCTTTCTTT. The chain combines TRBV29-1 with TRBJ1-1; the D is unclear. Trimming left V 6 bases short and J 3 bases short, with 17 bases between. CDR3 size: 14 residues. The V gene's germline CDR1 is SQVTM and CDR2 ANQGSEA.

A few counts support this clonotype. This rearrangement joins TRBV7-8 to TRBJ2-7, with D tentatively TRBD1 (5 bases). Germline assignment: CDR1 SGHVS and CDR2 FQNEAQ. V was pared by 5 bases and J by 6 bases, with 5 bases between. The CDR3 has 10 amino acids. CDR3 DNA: TGTGCCAGCAGCGGGGCCGAGCAGTACTTC. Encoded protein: CASSGAEQYF.

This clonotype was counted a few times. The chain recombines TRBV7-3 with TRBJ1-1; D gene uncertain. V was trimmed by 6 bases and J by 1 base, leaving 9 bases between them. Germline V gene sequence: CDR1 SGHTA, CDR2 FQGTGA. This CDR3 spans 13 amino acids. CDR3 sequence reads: CASSYGGNTEAFF. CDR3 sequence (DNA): TGTGCCAGCAGTTATGGAGGGAACACTGAAGCTTTCTTT.

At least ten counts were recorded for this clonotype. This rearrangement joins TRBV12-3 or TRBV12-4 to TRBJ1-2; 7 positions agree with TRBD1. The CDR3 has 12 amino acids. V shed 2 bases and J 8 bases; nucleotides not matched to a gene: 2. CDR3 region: CASSLTGVGYTF. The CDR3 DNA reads TGTGCCAGCAGTTTAACAGGGGTAGGCTACACCTTC.

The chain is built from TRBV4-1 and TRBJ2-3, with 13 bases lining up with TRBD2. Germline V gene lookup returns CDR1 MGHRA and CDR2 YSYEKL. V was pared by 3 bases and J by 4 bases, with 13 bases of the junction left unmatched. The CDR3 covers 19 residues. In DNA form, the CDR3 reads TGCGCCAGCAGCCAGTTTACTAGCGGGGGGGCCCCCAGCCCAGATACGCAGTATTTT. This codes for CASSQFTSGGAPSPDTQYF.

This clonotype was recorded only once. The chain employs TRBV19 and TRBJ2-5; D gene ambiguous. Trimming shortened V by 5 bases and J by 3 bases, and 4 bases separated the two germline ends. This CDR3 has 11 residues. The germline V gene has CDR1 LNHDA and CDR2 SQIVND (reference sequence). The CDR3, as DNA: TGTGCCAGTAGTGGTGAAGAGACCCAGTACTTC. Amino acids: CASSGEETQYF.

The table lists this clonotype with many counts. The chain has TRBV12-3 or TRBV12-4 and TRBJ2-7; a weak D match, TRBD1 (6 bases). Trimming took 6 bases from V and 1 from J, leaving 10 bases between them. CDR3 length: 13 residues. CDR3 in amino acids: CASSFGQSYEQYF. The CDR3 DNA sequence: TGTGCCAGCAGCTTTGGACAGTCCTACGAGCAGTACTTC.

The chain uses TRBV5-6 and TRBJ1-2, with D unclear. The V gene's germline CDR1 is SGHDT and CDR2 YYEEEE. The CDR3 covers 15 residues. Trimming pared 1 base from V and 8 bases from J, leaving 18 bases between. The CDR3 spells CASSLPYSMSSGYTF. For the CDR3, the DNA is TGTGCCAGCAGCTTGCCGTACTCCATGTCGAGCGGCTACACCTTC.

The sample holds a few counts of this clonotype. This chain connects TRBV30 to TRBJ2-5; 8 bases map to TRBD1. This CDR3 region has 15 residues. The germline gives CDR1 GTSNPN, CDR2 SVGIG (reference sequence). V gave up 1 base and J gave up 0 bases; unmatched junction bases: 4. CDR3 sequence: CAWSEGQAYQETQYF. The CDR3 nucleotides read TGTGCCTGGAGTGAGGGACAGGCGTACCAAGAGACCCAGTACTTC.

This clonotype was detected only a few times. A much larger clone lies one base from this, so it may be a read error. The CDR3 loop is CASWTTGETQYF. CDR3 nucleotide sequence: TGTGCCAGCTGGACGACAGGGGAGACCCAGTACTTC. This chain uses TRBV2 with TRBJ2-5; TRBD1 matches 7 bases. With 8 bases clipped from V and 5 bases from J, the junction kept 5 bases outside the gene matches. Germline loops: CDR1 SNHLY, CDR2 FYNNEI. The CDR3 covers 12 residues.

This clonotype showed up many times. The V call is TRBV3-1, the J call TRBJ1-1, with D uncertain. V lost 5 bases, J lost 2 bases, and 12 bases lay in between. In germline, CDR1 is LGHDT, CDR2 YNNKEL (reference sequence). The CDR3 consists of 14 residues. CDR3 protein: CASSGLGLNTEAFF. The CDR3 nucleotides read TGTGCCAGCAGCGGACTAGGCCTAAACACTGAAGCTTTCTTT.

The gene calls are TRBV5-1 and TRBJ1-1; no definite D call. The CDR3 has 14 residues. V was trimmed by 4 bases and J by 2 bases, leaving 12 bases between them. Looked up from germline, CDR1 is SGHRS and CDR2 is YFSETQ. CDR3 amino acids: CASSPSPPNTEAFF. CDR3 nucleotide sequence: TGCGCCAGCAGCCCGAGCCCACCCAACACTGAAGCTTTCTTT.

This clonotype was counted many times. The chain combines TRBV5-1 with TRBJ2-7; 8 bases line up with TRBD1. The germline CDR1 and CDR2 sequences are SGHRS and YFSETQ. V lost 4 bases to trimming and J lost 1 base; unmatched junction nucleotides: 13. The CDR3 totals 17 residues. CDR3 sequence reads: CASSPKIWTGSSYEQYF. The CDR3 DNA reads TGCGCCAGCAGCCCGAAAATCTGGACAGGGAGTTCCTACGAGCAGTACTTC.

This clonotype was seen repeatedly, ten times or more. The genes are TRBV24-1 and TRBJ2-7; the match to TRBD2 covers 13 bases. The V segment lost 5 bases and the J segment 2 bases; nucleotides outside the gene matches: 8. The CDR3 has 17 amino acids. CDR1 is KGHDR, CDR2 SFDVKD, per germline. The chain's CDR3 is CATSAREGTSGTYEQYF. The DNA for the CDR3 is TGTGCCACCAGTGCCCGAGAAGGGACTAGCGGGACCTACGAGCAGTACTTC.

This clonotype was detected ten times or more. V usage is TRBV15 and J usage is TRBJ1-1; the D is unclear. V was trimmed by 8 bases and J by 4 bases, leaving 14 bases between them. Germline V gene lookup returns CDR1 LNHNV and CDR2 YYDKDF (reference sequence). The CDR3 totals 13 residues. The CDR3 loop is CATAKDLGTEAFF. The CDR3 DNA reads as TGTGCCACCGCCAAGGATTTAGGCACTGAAGCTTTCTTT. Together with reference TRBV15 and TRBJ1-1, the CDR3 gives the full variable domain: DAMVIQNPRYQVTQFGKPVTLSCSQTLNHNVMYWYQQKSSQAPKLLFHYYDKDFNNEADTPDNFQSRRPNTSFCFLDIRSPGLGDTAMYLCATAKDLGTEAFFGQGTRLTVV.

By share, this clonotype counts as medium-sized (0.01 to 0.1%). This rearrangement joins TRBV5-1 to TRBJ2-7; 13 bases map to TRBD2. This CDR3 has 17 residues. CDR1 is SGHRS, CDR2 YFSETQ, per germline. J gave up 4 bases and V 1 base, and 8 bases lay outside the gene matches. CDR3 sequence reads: CASSLKLAGGPRYEQYF. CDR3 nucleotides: TGCGCCAGCAGCTTGAAACTAGCGGGAGGGCCGCGATACGAGCAGTACTTC.

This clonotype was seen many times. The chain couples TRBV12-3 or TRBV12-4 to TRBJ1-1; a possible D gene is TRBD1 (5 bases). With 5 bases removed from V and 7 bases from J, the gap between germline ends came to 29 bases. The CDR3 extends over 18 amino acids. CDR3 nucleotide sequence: TGTGCCAGCAGTACGATCGGGACCTGGGGAGCTAATATATTTGAAGCTTTCTTT. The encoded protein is CASSTIGTWGANIFEAFF.

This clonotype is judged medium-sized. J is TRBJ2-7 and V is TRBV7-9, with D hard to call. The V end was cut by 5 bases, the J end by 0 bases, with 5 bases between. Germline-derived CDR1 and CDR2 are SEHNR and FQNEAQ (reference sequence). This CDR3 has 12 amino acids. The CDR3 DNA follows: TGTGCCAGCAGCGTCGACTCCTACGAGCAGTACTTC. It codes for CASSVDSYEQYF.

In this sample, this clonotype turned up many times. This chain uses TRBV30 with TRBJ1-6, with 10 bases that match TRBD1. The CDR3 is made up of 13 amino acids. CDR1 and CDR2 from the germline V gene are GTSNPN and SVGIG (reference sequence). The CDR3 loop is CARDRGRNSPLHF. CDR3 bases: TGTGCACGGGACAGGGGAAGAAATTCACCCCTCCACTTT. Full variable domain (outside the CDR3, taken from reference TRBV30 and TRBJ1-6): SQTIHQWPATLVQPVGSPLSLECTVEGTSNPNLYWYRQAAGRGLQLLFYSVGIGQISSEVPQNLSASRPQDRQFILSSKKLLLSDSGFYLCARDRGRNSPLHFGNGTRLTVT.

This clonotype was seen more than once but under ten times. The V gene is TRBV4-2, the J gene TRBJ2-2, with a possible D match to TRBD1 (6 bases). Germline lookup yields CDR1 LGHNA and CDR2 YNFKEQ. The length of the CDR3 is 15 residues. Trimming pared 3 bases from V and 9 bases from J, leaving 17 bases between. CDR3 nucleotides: TGTGCCAGCAGCCATATACTCAGGGGTCTCTGGGAGCTGTTTTTT. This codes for CASSHILRGLWELFF.

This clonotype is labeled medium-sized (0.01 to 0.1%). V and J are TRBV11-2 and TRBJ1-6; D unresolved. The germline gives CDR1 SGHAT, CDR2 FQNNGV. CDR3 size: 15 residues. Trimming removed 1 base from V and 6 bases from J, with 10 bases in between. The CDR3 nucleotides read TGTGCCAGCAGCTTAGTGGGCAGACCTAATTCACCCCTCCACTTT. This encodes CASSLVGRPNSPLHF.

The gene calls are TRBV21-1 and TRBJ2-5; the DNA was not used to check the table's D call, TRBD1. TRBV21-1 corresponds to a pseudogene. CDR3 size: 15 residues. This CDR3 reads CASSKARRQQETQYF. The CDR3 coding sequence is TGTGCCAGCAGCAAAGCGCGCCGACAGCAAGAGACCCAGTACTTC.

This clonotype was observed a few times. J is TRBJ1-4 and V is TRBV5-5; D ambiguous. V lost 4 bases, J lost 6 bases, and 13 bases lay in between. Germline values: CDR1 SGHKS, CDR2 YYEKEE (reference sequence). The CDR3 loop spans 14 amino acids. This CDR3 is CASSLFLGDEKLFF. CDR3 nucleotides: TGTGCCAGCAGCCTATTCCTTGGGGATGAAAAACTGTTTTTT.

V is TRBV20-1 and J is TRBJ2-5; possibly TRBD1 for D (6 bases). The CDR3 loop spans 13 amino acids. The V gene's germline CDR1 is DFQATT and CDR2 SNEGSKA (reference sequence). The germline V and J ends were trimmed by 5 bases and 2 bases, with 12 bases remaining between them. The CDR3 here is CSAAHDRQETQYF. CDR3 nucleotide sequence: TGCAGTGCTGCCCACGACAGGCAAGAGACCCAGTACTTC.